This T cell receptor (beta chain) was sequenced in a study of regulatory T cells in long-lasting Graves disease. Time point given: persistent/refractory GD, antithyroid drugs over 5 years with positive TRAb. There was RNA extracted from PBMCs, and the TCR library was made from it. A peripheral blood sample, about 9.4 milliliters in volume, was drawn into EDTA tubes. TCR beta libraries were built with iRepertoire HTBI primers and Arm-PCR of CDR3 regions. One entry per CDR3 protein, called by TCRdb with MiXCR from the multiplex PCR reads. The sample holds 300,000 to 500,000 distinct CDR3 sequences, less than 25% seen once. The study's findings and limits: Accuracy was possibly reduced by small sample size. TCR diversity was lower in persistent Graves' patients than in newly diagnosed ones.

As regards this clonotype: No antigen is known for it. A much larger clone is a single base away; this may be a read error. Since no conserved phenylalanine or tryptophan closes the CDR3, a read error is the likely cause.

The starting material was peripheral blood mononuclear cells (PBMCs), obtained when the disease was refractory, from a patient treated with antithyroid drugs. This TCR came from a female donor with Graves disease.

CDR3 amino acids: CASSLDRGLYEQYL. As DNA, the CDR3 is TGTGCCAGCAGCTTAGACAGGGGGCTCTACGAGCAGTACCTC. The chain uses TRBV7-2 and TRBJ2-7; TRBD1 agrees at 9 bases. V lost 1 base and J lost 3; bases outside the gene matches: 1. Germline V CDR1 and CDR2: SGHTA, FQGNSA. The CDR3 runs to 14 residues.